The T cell receptor beta chain described here comes from a study of T-cell memory formation after mild COVID-19. Whole-study results and caveats: The study found contracting CD4+ clones mainly in CM and EM and contracting CD8+ clones in EMRA.

TCRdb itself ran the 5' RACE reads through MiXCR, one entry per CDR3 protein. The profile shows 140,000 to 150,000 distinct CDR3 sequences, 5.5% to 7% of them singletons. This CDR3 has 14 residues. Germline V lookup: CDR1 SGHTA, CDR2 FQGNSA. Unmatched junction bases numbered 8, after V lost 5 bases and J lost 6 bases. In this sample, this clonotype turned up many times. Its antigen remains unidentified. The clonotype comes from an adult woman who had mild COVID-19 (a few samples of this study predate the infection). Cell type and time point are not known. Sequenced material: PBMCs or a T cell subset sorted from them (not recorded which). The rearrangement joins TRBV7-2 to TRBJ2-3, with 7 bases identical to TRBD1. CDR3 sequence (DNA): TGTGCCAGCAGCCGGAAGACAGGGACCGATACGCAGTATTTT. As protein: CASSRKTGTDTQYF. Full variable domain (rest looked up from reference TRBV7-2 and TRBJ2-3): GAGVSQSPSNKVTEKGKDVELRCDPISGHTALYWYRQSLGQGLEFLIYFQGNSAPDKSGLPSDRFSAERTGGSVSTLTIQRTQQEDSAVYLCASSRKTGTDTQYFGPGTRLTVL.